Each of the 24 T cell receptor beta chains below was sequenced from the same sample in a study of shared clonotypes between healthy human individuals. Here immunoSEQ multiplex PCR was the method, and the copy in TCRdb shows in-frame clones only, minus some. The sample comprises some 1,100,000 clones, 75% to 80% of which are singletons, and approximately 0.52% rests with the top ten. The source material was memory CD4+ T cells from PBMCs. Noted subset: CD45RA-negative fraction. The receptors stem from a man aged 18 to 35 in good health. Some clones in this sample may be carry-over from other donors' samples.

With regard to this clone: The sample has other DNA sequences that encode this CDR3 too. This chain joins TRBV29-1 and TRBJ1-2; D uncertain. The CDR3 is 11 amino acids. CDR1 SQVTM and CDR2 ANQGSEA come from the germline V gene. V lost 6 bases and J 1 base, leaving 6 bases between the germline ends. CDR3: CSVGFNYGYTF. The CDR3 nucleotides are TGCAGCGTGGGGTTTAACTATGGCTACACCTTC.

This sequence joins TRBV2 and TRBJ2-5; TRBD2 agrees at 9 bases. CDR1 and CDR2 (germline): SNHLY, FYNNEI. The CDR3 is made up of 14 amino acids. V gave up 5 bases and J gave up 2 bases; unmatched junction bases: 3. CDR3 coding DNA: TGTGCCAGCAGTACGGGACTAGCTCAAGAGACCCAGTACTTC. This translates into CASSTGLAQETQYF.

The chain employs TRBV2 and TRBJ2-2; TRBD2 might be the D (6 bases). The CDR3 sequence is 15 residues long. The germline V and J ends were trimmed by 6 bases and 6 bases, with 17 bases remaining between them. CDR1 and CDR2 from the germline V gene are SNHLY and FYNNEI. The CDR3: CASRPTRRGPGELFF. The CDR3 bases are TGTGCCAGCAGGCCGACTCGGAGGGGTCCCGGGGAGCTGTTTTTT.

CDR3 sequence reads: CARSLAEDPYNEQFF. CDR3 DNA sequence: TGTGCCAGAAGCTTGGCCGAAGACCCCTACAATGAGCAGTTCTTC. V and J are TRBV5-3 and TRBJ2-1; D unclear. TRBV5-3 falls under the ORF class, with uncertain function. Trimming took off 0 bases at V and 2 bases at J, with 9 bases between the two ends. The CDR3 sequence is 15 residues long.

V is TRBV6-1 and J is TRBJ1-6; 11 bases match TRBD1. The CDR3 runs to 15 residues. Trimming took 4 bases from V and 10 from J; bases not matched to a gene: 6. Germline loops: CDR1 MNHNS, CDR2 SASEGT. The CDR3 sequence: CASSVTGTGGSPLHF. The CDR3 DNA reads TGTGCCAGCAGTGTGACCGGGACAGGGGGATCACCCCTCCACTTT.

This sequence joins TRBV28 and TRBJ2-7; 12 bases map to TRBD2. Per the germline V gene, CDR1 is MDHEN and CDR2 is SYDVKM. V lost 8 bases, J lost 6 bases, and 8 bases stayed unmatched. The CDR3 covers 14 residues. DNA for the CDR3: TGTGCCAGCGGTGCTAGCGGGAGGGCCGGCGAGCAGTACTTC. It encodes CASGASGRAGEQYF.

V usage is TRBV29-1 and J usage is TRBJ2-3; perhaps D is TRBD1 or TRBD2 (6 bases each). The germline CDR1 and CDR2 sequences are SQVTM and ANQGSEA. The CDR3 is 14 residues long. The V gene lost 4 bases and the J gene lost 6 bases, with 17 bases spanning the gap. The CDR3 DNA is TGCAGCGTTGCGGGGCGCGTAGGGGGGGATACGCAGTATTTT. Its protein product is CSVAGRVGGDTQYF.

This sequence joins TRBV28 and TRBJ1-1, with D maybe TRBD1 (6 bases). V was cut by 3 bases and J by 3 bases, with 14 bases left in between. From germline, CDR1 is MDHEN and CDR2 SYDVKM. This CDR3 has 15 amino acids. As DNA, the CDR3 is TGTGCCAGCAGTTTCTGGGGGCCTGCTGACACTGAAGCTTTCTTT. Translating it yields CASSFWGPADTEAFF.

A note on this clone: Different DNA sequences within this sample yield the same CDR3. This chain connects TRBV11-2 to TRBJ1-5; D ambiguous. Germline-derived CDR1 and CDR2 are SGHAT and FQNNGV. The ends were cut back, 2 bases at V and 2 bases at J, with 4 bases in the middle. This CDR3 comprises 13 residues. The CDR3 region is CASSLSGNQPQHF. As DNA, the CDR3 is TGTGCCAGCAGCTTATCGGGCAATCAGCCCCAGCATTTT.

This chain connects TRBV11-3 to TRBJ1-1, with 7 bases lining up with TRBD1. This CDR3 is built from 17 residues. From germline, CDR1 is SGHNT and CDR2 YENEEA. V shed 3 bases and J 2 bases; nucleotides not matched to a gene: 12. CDR3 coding DNA: TGTGCCAGCAGCTTGGGGGGTAGACAGGGCAAAAACACTGAAGCTTTCTTT. Translating gives CASSLGGRQGKNTEAFF.

This chain uses TRBV9 with TRBJ1-3; D remains unclear. CDR1 and CDR2 from the germline V gene are SGDLS and YYNGEE. The V gene lost 4 bases and the J gene lost 0 bases, with 8 bases spanning the gap. The CDR3 totals 14 residues. The CDR3 reads CASSLDPSGNTIYF. The CDR3 DNA reads TGTGCCAGCAGCCTAGACCCCTCTGGAAACACCATATATTTT. Variable domain in full (rest from reference TRBV9 and TRBJ1-3): DSGVTQTPKHLITATGQRVTLRCSPRSGDLSVYWYQQSLDQGLQFLIQYYNGEERAKGNILERFSAQQFPDLHSELNLSSLELGDSALYFCASSLDPSGNTIYFGEGSWLTVV.

There are a few counts of this clone. The V call is TRBV28, the J call TRBJ2-3; D gene ambiguous. Germline V CDR1 and CDR2: MDHEN, SYDVKM. The CDR3 sequence is 12 residues long. The V and J ends lost 2 bases and 7 bases respectively, with 7 bases between them. CDR3 nucleotides: TGTGCCAGCAGTTTAAATTCGAATACGCAGTATTTT. Its translation: CASSLNSNTQYF.

The chain employs TRBV18 and TRBJ1-4; D uncertain. Trimming cost V 5 bases and J 0 bases, with 13 bases left between them. Germline V gives CDR1 KGHSH, CDR2 LQKENI. There are 16 residues in the CDR3. CDR3 nucleotide sequence: TGTGCCAGCTCATTTTTTTCACGAGCAACTAATGAAAAACTGTTTTTT. It specifies CASSFFSRATNEKLFF. The variable domain in full, with the rest retrieved from reference TRBV18 and TRBJ1-4, is NAGVMQNPRHLVRRRGQEARLRCSPMKGHSHVYWYRQLPEEGLKFMVYLQKENIIDESGMPKERFSAEFPKEGPSILRIQQVVRGDSAAYFCASSFFSRATNEKLFFGSGTQLSVL.

The CDR3 is CASSTRVDGELFF. The DNA for the CDR3 is TGTGCCAGCTCAACCAGGGTGGACGGGGAGCTGTTTTTT. The J gene is TRBJ2-2, the V gene TRBV18, with D tentatively TRBD1 (5 bases). This CDR3 contains 13 residues. Germline V gene sequence: CDR1 KGHSH, CDR2 LQKENI. V shed 5 bases and J shed 7 bases, with 11 bases lying between them.

The chain couples TRBV7-2 to TRBJ1-2; D is ambiguous. V gave up 5 bases and J gave up 5 bases, with 12 bases separating them. This CDR3 contains 13 residues. Germline V gene data show CDR1 as SGHTA and CDR2 as FQGNSA. The CDR3 reads CASSPQKNYGYTF. CDR3 nucleotide sequence: TGTGCCAGCAGCCCCCAGAAAAATTATGGCTACACCTTC.

This clone came up once. This chain's CDR3 is CASSAPTTDTQYF. CDR3 nucleotides: TGTGCCAGCAGCGCCCCGACCACAGATACGCAGTATTTT. V and J are TRBV9 and TRBJ2-3, with D unclear. V shed 3 bases and J shed 2 bases, with 7 bases lying between them. Germline loops: CDR1 SGDLS, CDR2 YYNGEE. The CDR3 length is 13 residues.

This rearrangement joins TRBV6-1 to TRBJ1-1; no reliable D call. CDR1 is MNHNS, CDR2 SASEGT, per germline. This CDR3 contains 13 residues. CDR3: CVSRREMNTEAFF. CDR3 DNA: TGTGTGAGTAGGCGGGAGATGAACACTGAAGCTTTCTTT.

The CDR3 reads CASSLRVSGVSGANVLTF. The CDR3 region has the DNA TGTGCCAGCAGCTTACGAGTGTCAGGGGTCTCTGGGGCCAACGTCCTGACTTTC. The chain links TRBV7-3 to TRBJ2-6; the D gene is possibly TRBD1 (6 bases). V gave up 2 bases and J gave up 0 bases, with 14 bases separating them. Germline CDR1 SGHTA, CDR2 FQGTGA. CDR3 length equals 18 residues.

This chain connects TRBV7-8 to TRBJ1-3; D not certain. The V gene lost 7 bases and the J gene lost 9 bases, with 16 bases spanning the gap. The CDR3 consists of 13 residues. The V gene's germline CDR1 is SGHVS and CDR2 FQNEAQ. Here the CDR3 reads CASKTRPWGTIYF. The CDR3 coding sequence is TGTGCCAGCAAGACAAGGCCCTGGGGCACCATATATTTT.

This clone was counted between two and nine times. The chain couples TRBV19 to TRBJ2-5; 14 bases are shared with TRBD2. Trimming removed 6 bases from V and 5 bases from J; junction bases left unmatched: 11. Germline V gene data show CDR1 as LNHDA and CDR2 as SQIVND (reference sequence). The CDR3 loop spans 17 amino acids. The CDR3 coding sequence is TGTGCCAGTAGCCCGGGGACTAGCGGGAGAGCAAGGGAGACCCAGTACTTC. Protein sequence: CASSPGTSGRARETQYF.

The J gene is TRBJ2-1, the V gene TRBV19, with D possibly being TRBD2 (5 bases). Trimming left V 6 bases short and J 8 bases short, with 17 bases between. This CDR3 region has 14 residues. Germline CDR1 is LNHDA and CDR2 is SQIVND (reference sequence). As DNA, the CDR3 is TGTGCCAGTAGAACAACTAGGGTCGGGCATGAGCAGTTCTTC. Translation: CASRTTRVGHEQFF.

The CDR3 coding sequence is TGTGCCAGCACCGCCGGGGATGGTAGCGGGGTCCCTTACAATGAGCAGTTCTTC. Encoded protein: CASTAGDGSGVPYNEQFF. The chain recombines TRBV5-4 with TRBJ2-1; TRBD2 matches at 8 bases. The CDR3 has 18 residues. CDR1 is SGHNT, CDR2 YYREEE, per germline (reference sequence). V dropped 6 bases and J dropped 4; count of bases not matched to a gene: 18.

The chain uses TRBV27 and TRBJ2-3; 9 bases fit TRBD2. The J segment lost 5 bases and the V segment lost 2 bases, leaving 5 bases of the junction unmatched. Germline lookup yields CDR1 MNHEY and CDR2 SMNVEV (reference sequence). The CDR3 length is 15 residues. This CDR3 is CASSLRREGVDTQYF. The CDR3, as DNA: TGTGCCAGCAGTTTAAGGCGGGAGGGTGTAGATACGCAGTATTTT.

V and J are TRBV18 and TRBJ2-2; the D gene is possibly TRBD2 (5 bases). The CDR3 loop spans 17 amino acids. Per the germline V gene, CDR1 is KGHSH and CDR2 is LQKENI. V was pared by 3 bases and J by 1 base, with 15 bases between. The CDR3 protein is CASSPDTLALNTGELFF. The CDR3 DNA reads TGTGCCAGCTCACCCGACACCTTAGCGTTGAACACCGGGGAGCTGTTTTTT.